This entry is about one T cell receptor beta chain. The antigen is not known. The sample is drawn from a study of T cell responses to AZD1222 COVID-19 vaccine. Points from the study as a whole: The span of vaccine-associated CD4 TCRs extended across spike, with dominance at 160-218 and 743-854. AZD1222 recipients seropositive at baseline numbered only six or seven. Increases in Spike-specific TCR breadth and depth were seen after two AZD1222 doses. The study sampled repertoires only after the peak T cell response.

The table came from immunoSEQ multiplex PCR; TCRdb's copy has only in-frame clones and leaves some out. Here the sample spans about 150,000 clones, roughly 82% being singletons. This CDR3 has 15 amino acids. Germline assignment: CDR1 SNHLY and CDR2 FYNNEI. Trimming left V 7 bases short and J 1 base short, with 16 bases between. The rearrangement links TRBV2 to TRBJ1-2; a possible D gene is TRBD1 (5 bases). The TCR sequence derives from an adult in good health. Material: peripheral blood, obtained on day 0 of AZD1222 vaccination. The CDR3 DNA is TGTGCCAGCACACGGCGGGACGGCATTAACTATGGCTACACCTTC. Amino acids: CASTRRDGINYGYTF.